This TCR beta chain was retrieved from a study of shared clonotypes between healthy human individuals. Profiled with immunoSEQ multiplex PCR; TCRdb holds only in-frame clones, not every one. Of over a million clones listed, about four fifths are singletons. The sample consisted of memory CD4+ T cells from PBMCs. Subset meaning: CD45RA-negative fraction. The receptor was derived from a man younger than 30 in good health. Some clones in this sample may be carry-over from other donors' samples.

The CDR3 sequence is CASSSATGTRTYNEQFF. In nucleotides, the CDR3 is TGCGCCAGCAGCTCGGCCACCGGGACAAGAACCTACAATGAGCAGTTCTTC. This chain connects TRBV5-1 to TRBJ2-1; tentative D call: TRBD1 (6 bases). With 3 bases removed from V and 2 bases from J, the gap between germline ends came to 18 bases. The length of the CDR3 is 17 residues. Germline CDR1 and CDR2: SGHRS and YFSETQ.